The 21 T cell receptor beta chains below were found in one sample sequenced in a study of naive and memory T cell subsets. Two oligonucleotides, mixed equimolar, formed the beta constant-region primer covering TRBC1 and TRBC2. The ligated cDNA underwent four PCR rounds using SP2 and nested alpha and beta constant-region primers. TCRdb re-analysed the UMI-ligation and nested PCR reads in MiXCR, keeping a single row per CDR3 protein. The sample consists of tens of thousands of distinct CDR3 sequences, 18% of them appearing once. Sample: effector memory CD4+ T cells from blood. Subset: effector memory, CD45RA- CD27-. The receptors come from a human donor in good health.

V is TRBV29-1 and J is TRBJ2-6; a weak D match, TRBD1 (6 bases). Trimming took off 6 bases at V and 4 bases at J, with 19 bases between the two ends. CDR3 length equals 16 residues. Germline V gene data show CDR1 as SQVTM and CDR2 as ANQGSEA. The CDR3 reads CSVQGSGQAGANVLTF. CDR3 DNA sequence: TGCAGCGTCCAAGGATCGGGACAAGCAGGGGCCAACGTCCTGACTTTC.

This clonotype showed up just once. This rearrangement joins TRBV20-1 to TRBJ2-3, with 14 bases aligning to TRBD2. CDR3 length: 16 amino acids. Germline V lookup: CDR1 DFQATT, CDR2 SNEGSKA (reference sequence). The V gene end was trimmed by 4 bases and the J gene end by 8 bases; junction bases not matched to a gene: 11. This chain's CDR3 is CSAITGTSGRGVTQYF. The CDR3 bases are TGCAGTGCTATCACCGGGACTAGCGGGAGAGGAGTTACGCAGTATTTT.

This clonotype showed up just a few times. The chain employs TRBV12-3 or TRBV12-4 and TRBJ2-1; D is unclear. V was pared by 6 bases and J by 10 bases, with 10 bases between. This CDR3 has 11 amino acids. The CDR3, as DNA: TGTGCCAGCAGACTGTTCGGGGAGCAGTTCTTC. Translation gives CASRLFGEQFF.

This clonotype was observed a few times. This chain's CDR3 is CSVATGLPGGGELFF. The CDR3 nucleotides are TGCAGCGTTGCGACGGGACTCCCCGGTGGCGGGGAGCTGTTTTTT. The V and J genes are TRBV29-1 and TRBJ2-2, with D possibly matching TRBD2 (6 bases). V was cut by 4 bases and J by 7 bases, with 19 bases left in between. Germline-derived CDR1 and CDR2 are SQVTM and ANQGSEA. The CDR3 has 15 residues.

The chain links TRBV28 to TRBJ2-4; possible D gene TRBD2, 5 bases. Germline loops: CDR1 MDHEN, CDR2 SYDVKM. V shed 4 bases and J shed 5 bases, with 15 bases lying between them. The CDR3 has 15 amino acids. CDR3 sequence reads: CASSSVGGRQNIQYF. CDR3 sequence (DNA): TGTGCCAGCAGTTCCGTCGGAGGCCGGCAAAACATTCAGTACTTC.

The chain links TRBV29-1 to TRBJ1-1, with D tentatively TRBD1 (6 bases). This CDR3 has 17 residues. The germline gives CDR1 SQVTM, CDR2 ANQGSEA. V lost 4 bases and J lost 0, with 21 bases in between. The CDR3 DNA reads TGCAGCGTTGTAGGCCTGGGACCGGGACACATGAACACTGAAGCTTTCTTT. Translation: CSVVGLGPGHMNTEAFF.

This clonotype was picked up many times. This chain uses TRBV30 with TRBJ1-2, with 10 nucleotides matching TRBD1. CDR1 and CDR2 (germline): GTSNPN, SVGIG (reference sequence). J gave up 8 bases and V 5 bases, and 11 bases lay outside the gene matches. The CDR3 has 14 amino acids. CDR3 region: CAWEAVGQGNGYTF. As DNA, the CDR3 is TGTGCCTGGGAGGCCGTGGGACAGGGGAACGGCTACACCTTC.

V gene TRBV29-1 combines with J gene TRBJ2-5; D is undetermined. The CDR3 covers 10 residues. V was cut by 1 base and J by 4 bases, with 1 base left in between. Germline V CDR1 and CDR2: SQVTM, ANQGSEA. The DNA of the CDR3 is TGCAGCGTTGAAGGAGAGACCCAGTACTTC. As protein: CSVEGETQYF.

This chain uses TRBV6-6 with TRBJ1-5; D is uncertain. Germline V gene sequence: CDR1 MNHNY, CDR2 SVGAGI (reference sequence). V was trimmed by 7 bases and J by 4 bases, leaving 20 bases between them. The CDR3 spans 16 residues. This chain's CDR3 is CASTTPRDVLNQPQHF. The CDR3 nucleotides are TGTGCCAGCACCACCCCCAGAGACGTTCTTAATCAGCCCCAGCATTTT.

This clonotype appeared many times. The genes are TRBV30 and TRBJ2-7; TRBD2 matches 7 bases. The CDR3 spans 15 residues. Germline values: CDR1 GTSNPN, CDR2 SVGIG (reference sequence). The V gene end was trimmed by 2 bases and the J gene end by 7 bases; junction bases not matched to a gene: 14. The CDR3 loop reads CAWSHYGGVLREQYF. As DNA, the CDR3 is TGTGCCTGGAGTCACTATGGGGGGGTTCTACGAGAGCAGTACTTC.

The V gene is TRBV10-3, the J gene TRBJ2-1; TRBD1 matches at 10 bases. The V and J ends lost 6 bases and 4 bases, in that order; junction bases with no gene match: 3. Germline loops: CDR1 ENHRY, CDR2 SYGVKD. This CDR3 has 14 amino acids. This CDR3 reads CAISRGQGYNEQFF. CDR3 nucleotides: TGTGCCATCAGCAGGGGACAGGGGTACAATGAGCAGTTCTTC.

This clonotype is medium-sized (0.01 to 0.1%) by share. CDR3 nucleotide sequence: TGCAGTGCCTGGACTTACTTGGGGCAGCCCCAGCATTTT. This sequence encodes CSAWTYLGQPQHF. The rearrangement uses TRBV20-1 and TRBJ1-5; D uncertain. This CDR3 has 13 amino acids. Germline assignment: CDR1 DFQATT and CDR2 SNEGSKA (reference sequence). V was clipped by 6 bases and J by 7 bases, with 16 bases between them.

In its sample, this clonotype ranks as medium-sized. The V call is TRBV6-2 or TRBV6-3, the J call TRBJ2-1; TRBD2 matches 10 bases. The junction had 29 bases not matched to a gene; V was cut back by 6 bases and J by 0 bases. This CDR3 is 24 amino acids long. Per germline, CDR1 MNHEY and CDR2 SVGEGT. In DNA, the CDR3 is TGTGCCAGCAGCCTCAAGGGGGCAACTAGCGGGGATGCCATTCTAAGGAGCTCCTACAATGAGCAGTTCTTC. Translation gives CASSLKGATSGDAILRSSYNEQFF.

This clonotype was detected once. The V and J genes are TRBV30 and TRBJ2-4; D might be TRBD1 (7 bases). Germline values: CDR1 GTSNPN, CDR2 SVGIG (reference sequence). Trimming pared 3 bases from V and 2 bases from J, leaving 23 bases between. This CDR3 region has 18 residues. CDR3 sequence: CAWSLMFQGGLTKNIQYF. The CDR3 DNA sequence: TGTGCCTGGAGCCTCATGTTTCAGGGGGGCTTAACCAAAAACATTCAGTACTTC. Supplemented by reference TRBV30 and TRBJ2-4, the full variable domain reads SQTIHQWPATLVQPVGSPLSLECTVEGTSNPNLYWYRQAAGRGLQLLFYSVGIGQISSEVPQNLSASRPQDRQFILSSKKLLLSDSGFYLCAWSLMFQGGLTKNIQYFGAGTRLSVL.

The genes are TRBV20-1 and TRBJ1-5; the D is unclear. The germline V and J ends were trimmed by 1 base and 0 bases, with 19 bases remaining between them. CDR1 is DFQATT, CDR2 SNEGSKA, per germline (reference sequence). The CDR3 runs 18 residues. CDR3 nucleotide sequence: TGCAGTGCTAGAGTTCTGACAAGGAAACGTTATAGCAATCAGCCCCAGCATTTT. Protein sequence: CSARVLTRKRYSNQPQHF.

As for this clonotype: One end of the junction fails to match germline, which may point to a read error. This chain links TRBV7-2 with TRBJ2-1; D gene unclear. The CDR3 covers 12 residues. The germline V gene encodes CDR1 SGHTA and CDR2 FQGNSA. CDR3 sequence: CASSQVGRERFF. CDR3 DNA: TGTGCCAGCAGCCAAGTCGGGCGCGAGCGGTTCTTC.

The genes are TRBV6-6 and TRBJ1-5; 9 nucleotides match TRBD1. The CDR3 runs to 16 residues. Trimming removed 4 bases from V and 2 bases from J; junction bases left unmatched: 6. Germline V gene data show CDR1 as MNHNY and CDR2 as SVGAGI (reference sequence). CDR3 bases: TGTGCCAGCAGTTCTACGGACAGGGGAGGCAATCAGCCCCAGCATTTT. Translating it yields CASSSTDRGGNQPQHF.

This chain links TRBV28 with TRBJ1-4; D possibly corresponds to TRBD1 (6 bases). The CDR3 is 15 amino acids. The germline gives CDR1 MDHEN, CDR2 SYDVKM. Trimming pared 5 bases from V and 0 bases from J, leaving 10 bases between. The CDR3 region is CASSEGGATNEKLFF. For the CDR3, the DNA is TGTGCCAGCAGTGAAGGGGGGGCAACTAATGAAAAACTGTTTTTT.

A few counts support this clonotype. The chain combines TRBV5-1 with TRBJ1-1; 7 positions match TRBD1. This CDR3 region has 16 residues. Germline CDR1 is SGHRS and CDR2 is YFSETQ. After removal of 3 bases from V and 4 bases from J, the junction contained 12 bases not matched to a gene. DNA of the CDR3: TGCGCCAGCAGCTCGCCACCGACAGGGAAAAGCACTGAAGCTTTCTTT. Translating gives CASSSPPTGKSTEAFF.

This clonotype was counted at least ten times. The chain combines TRBV10-3 with TRBJ1-1; D may be TRBD1 (6 bases). Trimming took off 10 bases at V and 5 bases at J, with 17 bases between the two ends. Germline values: CDR1 ENHRY, CDR2 SYGVKD. The CDR3 is 13 amino acids. CDR3 sequence: CATWQGLRTEAFF. The CDR3 DNA reads as TGTGCCACGTGGCAGGGGCTTAGGACTGAAGCTTTCTTT.

This clonotype was seen at least ten times. This sequence joins TRBV7-6 and TRBJ2-7; weak D call: TRBD2 (5 bases). V lost 4 bases to trimming and J lost 9 bases, with 16 bases between them. The CDR3 is made up of 13 amino acids. Germline CDR1 SGHVS, CDR2 FNYEAQ. The CDR3 sequence is CASSSSSFSGQYF. CDR3 nucleotides: TGTGCCAGCAGCTCCAGTAGTTTCAGCGGGCAGTACTTC.